This T cell receptor beta chain was documented in a study of T cells in Graves' hyperthyroidism and ophthalmopathy (dated by TCRdb to between 2019 and 2020). Turning to the overall study: Peripheral blood samples were taken at the time of initial diagnosis, prior to any treatment. A discovery cohort of 95 to 100 patients, 43 with Graves' ophthalmopathy and 57 with stable Graves' hyperthyroidism, was used to find distinguishing TCR V-J signatures. Whether ophthalmopathy could be predicted prospectively was tested in an independent validation cohort made up of under 20 hyperthyroidism patients plus 17 patients who later progressed to ophthalmopathy. The 95 to 100 discovery patients were randomly divided into training and test sets at a 7:3 ratio. In addition, the study compared T-cell repertoires in thyroid tissue and in blood from a handful of Graves' hyperthyroidism patients. Once sampling was done, hyperthyroidism patients were given methimazole at a starting dose of 30 mg daily, whereas ophthalmopathy patients were given high-dose intravenous methylprednisolone. The paper describes TCR Vbeta CDR3 sequencing of around 130 peripheral blood samples, made up of 43 ophthalmopathy patients, around 78 hyperthyroidism patients and some 17 progressor patients.

The TCR beta CDR3 regions were amplified from RNA transcripts. A first-round RT-PCR of the TCR CDR3 used the HTBI primer set with the Qiagen OneStep RT-PCR kit. Libraries were constructed in a second round of multiplex PCR, after which size selection and purification were carried out. The libraries were sequenced on an Illumina HiSeq2000 using paired-end 100 bp reads. The study's own analysis went as follows. SOAPnuke was used to process the raw data, throwing out any read that contained adapters or uncalled bases, had a mean Phred below 15, or lacked an exact constant-primer or identifier match. COPE v1.2.5 was used to merge high-quality paired reads, and clonotypes were defined as unique nucleotide sequences. Clonotypes were aligned to IMGT TRBV, TRBD and TRBJ reference segments using MiTCR v1.1. Only V-J combinations with frequency above 0.0001, covering approximately 99% of repertoires, were analysed. The TCS score was defined as the ratio of F50 (clonal expansion) to E x V (chaos), calculated using BLOSUM62-based TCRdist between CDR3 peptides within each V-J. Welch's t-statistics and random forest reduced 500 to 650 V-J features to about 13, which were used in a naive Bayes classifier (R e1071). TCRdb redid the processing of the public reads, applying fastp at Q25 and MiXCR, and retained in-frame beta chains. Each record represents a unique CDR3 protein, reported with the most common genes and DNA among its rows. In this record, the V and J calls reflect TCRdb's handling and not the investigators' own analysis. The sample records about 720,000 distinct CDR3 sequences, roughly a sixth of which are singletons. 16% of the sample is held by the ten biggest clonotypes.

The hyperthyroidism patients were between 18 and 65 years old and newly diagnosed, with a disease duration of less than 2 months. Any patient with an uncontrolled infection, another autoimmune disease, pregnancy or lactation was excluded. Clinical symptoms, serum thyroxine and TRAb, thyroid ultrasound, and orbital computed tomography formed the basis for the diagnoses. Blood from progressor patients was drawn when they were first diagnosed with hyperthyroidism, before any ophthalmopathy symptoms appeared. Ficoll-Paque density gradient centrifugation was used to isolate PBMCs from approximately 11 ml of fresh peripheral blood. Progressor patients were first diagnosed with Graves' hyperthyroidism and then developed ophthalmopathy during follow-up. Total RNA was extracted using Trizol reagent, and RNA quality was assessed on an Agilent 2100 Bioanalyzer. The CDR3, from cysteine to phenylalanine, totals 15 residues. Only the CDR3 DNA is retained, 45 bases long and in frame from the first base. The germline V gene yields SGHAT for CDR1 and FQNNGV for CDR2. V drops 1 base and J drops 2 bases, leaving 11 bases in between.

This clonotype has at least ten counts. Its specific antigen is unknown. There are no base qualities to consult, and no much larger clone falls within one base. The research as a whole found: No statistical method was used to fix the sample size in advance, and group allocation was not hidden from the investigators. Blood samples also contained most of the expanded thyroid clonotypes (frequency above 0.001), which suggests that blood repertoires may reflect thyroid immune responses. A model built on a 13 V-J signature distinguished ophthalmopathy from stable hyperthyroidism, reaching 85% to 90% sensitivity and under 84% specificity in cross-validation and 80%/75% in testing. During validation, the model predicted progression to ophthalmopathy a median of approximately six months ahead of onset, with almost 71% sensitivity and less than 85% specificity.

The specimen was blood. The source is a woman aged 45-65 years with Graves' hyperthyroidism that later progressed to Graves' ophthalmopathy. The V gene is TRBV11-2 and the J gene is TRBJ1-1, with the identity of the D gene unclear. At the DNA level, the sequence is TGTGCCAGCAGCTTAGTAGGCAGCGAAAACACTGAAGCTTTCTTT. It codes for CASSLVGSENTEAFF.